This T cell receptor (beta chain) was sequenced in a study of patients and donors after allogeneic stem cell transplantation. This clonotype was recorded a few times. Each CDR3 protein gets one entry after TCRdb re-called the RT-PCR reads with MiXCR. The top ten clones hold around 5.5% of a sample with more than 850,000 distinct CDR3 sequences, about a sixth of them seen once. This receptor was obtained from a human donor who was either an allogeneic HSCT recipient or a stem cell or donor lymphocyte infusion donor (not recorded which). It is not recorded whose cells these are; they may come from a transplant donor. What was sequenced was blood, either unsorted or a sorted T cell fraction (not recorded which).

Here the CDR3 DNA reads TGTGCCAGCAGAGAAGTCTCGGGCGAGCAGTACTTC. Amino acid sequence: CASREVSGEQYF. The rearrangement uses TRBV3-1 and TRBJ2-7; no reliable D call. The CDR3 sequence is 12 residues long. The ends were cut back, 6 bases at V and 6 bases at J, with 12 bases in the middle. Germline-derived CDR1 and CDR2 are LGHDT and YNNKEL (reference sequence).